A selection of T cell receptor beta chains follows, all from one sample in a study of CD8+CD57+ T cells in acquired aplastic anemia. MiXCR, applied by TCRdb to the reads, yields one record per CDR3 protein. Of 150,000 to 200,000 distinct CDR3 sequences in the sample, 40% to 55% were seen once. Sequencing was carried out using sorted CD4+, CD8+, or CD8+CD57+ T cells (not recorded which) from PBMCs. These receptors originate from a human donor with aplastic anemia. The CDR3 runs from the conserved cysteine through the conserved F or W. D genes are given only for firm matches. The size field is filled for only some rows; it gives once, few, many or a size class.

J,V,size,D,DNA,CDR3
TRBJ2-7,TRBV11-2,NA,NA,TGTGCCAGCAGCCCGGACACGACTAGGGGCGGGTCCTACGAGCAGTACTTC,CASSPDTTRGGSYEQYF
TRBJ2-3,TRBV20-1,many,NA,TGCAGTGCTAGCCGATGGAGCGTTCCTAGCACAGATACGCAGTATTTT,CSASRWSVPSTDTQYF
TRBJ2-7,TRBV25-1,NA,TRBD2,TGTGCCAGCAGCCCCGGGACTAGCGGATCCCTCGAGCAGTACTTC,CASSPGTSGSLEQYF
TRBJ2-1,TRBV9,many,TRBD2,TGTGCCAGCAACCGCGGGACTAGCGGACAAAATGAGCAGTTCTTC,CASNRGTSGQNEQFF
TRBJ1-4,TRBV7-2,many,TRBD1,TGTGCCAGCAGCTCAGGACAGGGTGAGGAAAAACTGTTTTTT,CASSSGQGEEKLFF
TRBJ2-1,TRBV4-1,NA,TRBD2,TGCGCCAGCAGCCCCATAAGCGGGACCCTTTCCTCCTACAATGAGCAGTTCTTC,CASSPISGTLSSYNEQFF
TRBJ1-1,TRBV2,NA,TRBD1,TGTGCCAGCACCTCCAGGCAGGGGGCGGCTGAAGCTTTCTTT,CASTSRQGAAEAFF
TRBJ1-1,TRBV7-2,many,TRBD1,TGTGCCAGCAGCTCGACAGGGTACACTGAAGCTTTCTTT,CASSSTGYTEAFF
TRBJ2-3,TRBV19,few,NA,TGTGCCAGTAGTATTTCGGGAGCGGATACGCAGTATTTT,CASSISGADTQYF
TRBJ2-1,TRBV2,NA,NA,TGTGCCAGCAGAAGTCTCCAGGGGATGATCTTC,CASRSLQGMIF
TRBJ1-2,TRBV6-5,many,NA,TGTGCCAGCAGTTACGGCGGGGCGACGAGGGGCTACACCTTC,CASSYGGATRGYTF
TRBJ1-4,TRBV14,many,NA,TGTGCCAGCAGCCGGGACGGTTATGAAAAACTGTTTTTT,CASSRDGYEKLFF
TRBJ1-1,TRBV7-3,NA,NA,TGTGCCAGCAGCTTATCCTTGGACACTGAAGCTTTCTTT,CASSLSLDTEAFF
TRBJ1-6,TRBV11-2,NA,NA,TGTGCCAGCAGCTTAGTTGTTGCCCCTAATTCACCCCTCCACTTT,CASSLVVAPNSPLHF
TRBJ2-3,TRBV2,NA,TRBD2,TGTGCCAGCAGTGATCTGGCGGGAGCCCCCACAGATACGCAGTATTTT,CASSDLAGAPTDTQYF
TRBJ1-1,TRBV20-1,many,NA,TGCAGTGCTAGTTGGGCAGGGGACACTGAAGCTTTCTTT,CSASWAGDTEAFF
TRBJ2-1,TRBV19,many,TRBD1,TGTGCCAGTACCTGGGGACAGGCCCCGGGCAATGAGCAGTTCTTC,CASTWGQAPGNEQFF
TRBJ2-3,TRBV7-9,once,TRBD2,TGTGCCAGCAGCGATGGACTAGCGTTAGATACGCAGTATTTT,CASSDGLALDTQYF
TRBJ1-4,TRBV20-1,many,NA,TGCAGTGCTAGACTTATCGCCGGGACGGGCGAAAAACTGTTTTTT,CSARLIAGTGEKLFF
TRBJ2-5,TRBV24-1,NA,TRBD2,TGTGCCAGCAGCCCCTTAGCGGGAGGGGGAGAGACCCAGTACTTC,CASSPLAGGGETQYF
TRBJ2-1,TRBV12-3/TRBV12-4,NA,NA,TGTGCCAGCAGTACCGGGACCGCGGGGCAGGGGACCTACAATGAGCAGTTCTTC,CASSTGTAGQGTYNEQFF
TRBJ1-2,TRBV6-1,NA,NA,TGTGCCAGCAGCGGCGGGGCCGATGGGCGGTATGGCTACACCTTC,CASSGGADGRYGYTF
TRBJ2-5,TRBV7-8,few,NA,TGTGCCAGCAGAATGGTGACCCAAGAGACCCAGTACTTC,CASRMVTQETQYF
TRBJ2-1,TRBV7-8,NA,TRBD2,TGTGCCAGCAGCTTGACTGCGGGAGGGAACAATGAGCAGTTCTTC,CASSLTAGGNNEQFF
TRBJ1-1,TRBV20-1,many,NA,TGCAGTGCTAGGCAGGGATTATACACTGAAGCTTTCTTT,CSARQGLYTEAFF
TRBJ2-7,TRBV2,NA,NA,TGTGCCAGCAGCGTACAGGGTGGGAAAAACCCCTACGAGCAGTACTTC,CASSVQGGKNPYEQYF
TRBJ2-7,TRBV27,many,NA,TGTGCCAGCGGAAACTACGAGCAGTACTTC,CASGNYEQYF
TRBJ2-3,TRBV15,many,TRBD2,TGTGCCACCAGCGAGGAGTGGACTAGCGGGAATGTAAAGAGAACGCAGTATTTT,CATSEEWTSGNVKRTQYF
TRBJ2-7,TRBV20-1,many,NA,TGCAGTGCTAGCGCCTCAGGACGGGTCTCTTACGAGCAGTACTTC,CSASASGRVSYEQYF
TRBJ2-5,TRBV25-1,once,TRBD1,TGTGCCAGCAGTGAATCCCTCAAGCAGGGGGCCGGAGAGACCCAGTACTTC,CASSESLKQGAGETQYF
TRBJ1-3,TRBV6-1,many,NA,TGTGCCAGCAGTCGCACCAGTATACCGGAGAGCACCATATATTTT,CASSRTSIPESTIYF
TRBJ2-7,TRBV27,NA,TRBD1,TGTGCCAGCTCCCAGGCCCACAGGGGTGGCTACGAGCAGTACTTC,CASSQAHRGGYEQYF
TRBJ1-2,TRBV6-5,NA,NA,TGTGCCAGCAGTTACTCAGGGACGGGGGGCCACTATGGCTACACCTTC,CASSYSGTGGHYGYTF
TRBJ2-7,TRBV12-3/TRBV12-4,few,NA,TGTGCCAGCAGTTTCCCCCGGGACCGGTCCTACGAGCAGTACTTC,CASSFPRDRSYEQYF